Here is one TCR beta chain with its context. V was clipped by 5 bases and J by 6 bases, with 8 bases between them. This CDR3 spans 12 amino acids. Germline V gives CDR1 SGHVS, CDR2 FNYEAQ. This record comes from a study of early T cells in non-severe SARS-CoV-2 infection. TCRdb recomputed calls from the 5' RACE reads with MiXCR, one row per CDR3 protein. Of about 36,000 distinct CDR3 sequences in the sample, 6.8% are singletons; the top ten hold under 30%. The chain links TRBV7-6 to TRBJ2-1; D may be TRBD1 (6 bases). The sample consisted of whole blood, taken at baseline. The sequence was obtained from an adult who was a healthcare worker with PCR-confirmed SARS-CoV-2 infection or an uninfected control (not recorded which). Written as DNA, the CDR3 is TGTGCCAGCAGCCAGACAGGCAATGAGCAGTTCTTC. It encodes CASSQTGNEQFF.